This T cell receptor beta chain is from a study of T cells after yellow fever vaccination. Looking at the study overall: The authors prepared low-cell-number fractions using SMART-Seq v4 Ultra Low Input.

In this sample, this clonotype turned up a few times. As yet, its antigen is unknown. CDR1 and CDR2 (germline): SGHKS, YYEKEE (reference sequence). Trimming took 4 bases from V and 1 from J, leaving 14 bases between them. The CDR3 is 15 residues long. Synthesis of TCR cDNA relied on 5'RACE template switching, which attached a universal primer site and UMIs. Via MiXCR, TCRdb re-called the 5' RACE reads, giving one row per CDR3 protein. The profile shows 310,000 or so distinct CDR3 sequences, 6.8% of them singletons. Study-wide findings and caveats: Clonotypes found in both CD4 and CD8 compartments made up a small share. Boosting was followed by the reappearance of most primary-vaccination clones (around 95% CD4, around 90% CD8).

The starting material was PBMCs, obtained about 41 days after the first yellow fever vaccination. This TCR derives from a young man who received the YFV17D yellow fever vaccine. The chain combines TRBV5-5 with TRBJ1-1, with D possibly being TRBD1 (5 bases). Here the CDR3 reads CASSPVGVGNTEAFF. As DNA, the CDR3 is TGTGCCAGCAGCCCGGTGGGGGTAGGGAACACTGAAGCTTTCTTT.